A selection of T cell receptor beta chains follows, all from one sample in a study of regulatory T cells in long-lasting Graves disease. MiXCR was run by TCRdb on the multiplex PCR reads, yielding one entry per CDR3 protein. Of 560,000 or so distinct CDR3 sequences in the sample, 15% to 20% were seen once. This sample also belongs to another study, concerning T cells in Graves' hyperthyroidism and ophthalmopathy.

Sequencing used peripheral blood mononuclear cells (PBMCs), obtained at new diagnosis, from a patient treated with antithyroid drugs. The receptors originated from a man aged 18 to 35 with Graves disease. CDR3s include the opening cysteine and the closing phenylalanine or tryptophan.

CDR3: CASSRWTAENTEAFF
J: TRBJ1-1
V: TRBV14

CDR3: CSAIPLAGSTDTQYF
J: TRBJ2-3
V: TRBV20-1

CDR3: CSARGPNTEAFF
J: TRBJ1-1
V: TRBV20-1

CDR3: CASRTPQGTGISYEQYF
J: TRBJ2-7
V: TRBV6-2/TRBV6-3

CDR3: CASSPTGSLIQETQYF
J: TRBJ2-5
V: TRBV9

CDR3: CASTPRGQGGEQYF
J: TRBJ2-7
V: TRBV11-1

CDR3: CASSLEVTGGYNEQFF
J: TRBJ2-1
V: TRBV5-8

CDR3: CASSESIFWTGNYGYTF
J: TRBJ1-2
V: TRBV10-2

CDR3: CSARDMGAPDSPLHF
J: TRBJ1-6
V: TRBV20-1

CDR3: CASSSPPPGEAGVTDTQYF
J: TRBJ2-3
V: TRBV12-3/TRBV12-4

CDR3: CASSPLSGSIRNEQFF
J: TRBJ2-1
V: TRBV27

CDR3: CSARTSGRAYNEQFF
J: TRBJ2-1
V: TRBV20-1

CDR3: CASSLDSRATYEQYF
J: TRBJ2-7
V: TRBV7-2

CDR3: CASSFKKGEQYF
J: TRBJ2-7
V: TRBV7-9

CDR3: CASSEAPANTEAFF
J: TRBJ1-1
V: TRBV2

CDR3: CATSDREGPYEQYF
J: TRBJ2-7
V: TRBV19

CDR3: CASSDSRGGKAFF
J: TRBJ1-1
V: TRBV9

CDR3: CASSSVKREAADTQYF
J: TRBJ2-3
V: TRBV11-2

CDR3: CSAAGTSYNEQFF
J: TRBJ2-1
V: TRBV20-1

CDR3: CASSAGTGDSEAFF
J: TRBJ1-1
V: TRBV9

CDR3: CASSPWGGAGSGNTIYF
J: TRBJ1-3
V: TRBV4-1

CDR3: CASSLGRDFGELFF
J: TRBJ2-2
V: TRBV7-8

CDR3: CASSLEGGPGEKLFF
J: TRBJ1-4
V: TRBV5-1

CDR3: CSATGTRSYEQYF
J: TRBJ2-7
V: TRBV20-1

CDR3: CASSLAHTDTQYF
J: TRBJ2-3
V: TRBV7-3

CDR3: CASSSRRTSTDTQYF
J: TRBJ2-3
V: TRBV12-3/TRBV12-4

CDR3: CASSRTSANTGELFF
J: TRBJ2-2
V: TRBV19

CDR3: CASTPRRGQPQHF
J: TRBJ1-5
V: TRBV19

CDR3: CASIQSENHYEQYF
J: TRBJ2-7
V: TRBV6-1